Presented here are 5 T cell receptor beta chains from one specimen sequenced in a study of long-term antiretroviral therapy in people with HIV. The authors ran the immunoSEQ assay, v3.0, at survey level. Data came from immunoSEQ multiplex PCR; TCRdb stores just in-frame clones and leaves some out. The profile shows 20,000 to 30,000 clones, less than 85% of them singletons. The sample was unsorted PBMCs, taken 2.3 years after starting antiretroviral therapy. These TCRs come from a man aged 40-49 years with HIV.

The sample holds a few counts of this clone. J is TRBJ2-7 and V is TRBV13, with 7 bases matching TRBD1. CDR1 and CDR2 from the germline V gene are PRHDT and FYEKMQ (reference sequence). This CDR3 comprises 14 residues. With 3 bases clipped from V and 2 bases from J, the junction kept 4 bases outside the gene matches. The DNA of the CDR3 is TGTGCCAGCAGCTTGACCGGGACAGCCTACGAGCAGTACTTC. Protein sequence: CASSLTGTAYEQYF.

This clone was counted once. The chain combines TRBV6-5 with TRBJ2-3; 11 positions match TRBD2. Per germline, CDR1 MNHEY and CDR2 SVGAGI. This CDR3 spans 16 amino acids. Losses at the gene ends were 0 bases for V and 13 bases for J; bases not matched to a gene: 12. This chain's CDR3 is CASSYSKLAGGPGEYF. The CDR3 coding sequence is TGTGCCAGCAGTTACTCGAAATTAGCGGGGGGGCCCGGCGAGTATTTT.

This rearrangement joins TRBV29-1 to TRBJ1-1; D might be TRBD1 (5 bases). The CDR3 sequence is 13 residues long. The germline V gene has CDR1 SQVTM and CDR2 ANQGSEA. The V end lost 5 bases, the J end lost 5 bases, and 15 bases lay between the germline ends. For the CDR3, the DNA is TGCAGCGTTTTTTGGGGCGCGGGTACTGAAGCTTTCTTT. Translation: CSVFWGAGTEAFF.

The chain carries TRBV6-6 and TRBJ1-3; no clear D. Deletions cut 0 bases from V and 0 bases from J, with 9 bases between. There are 16 residues in the CDR3. Germline V gene lookup returns CDR1 MNHNY and CDR2 SVGAGI (reference sequence). CDR3 sequence reads: CASSYSGLYSGNTIYF. In DNA, the CDR3 is TGTGCCAGCAGTTACTCAGGTCTCTACTCTGGAAACACCATATATTTT.

This sequence joins TRBV5-1 and TRBJ2-3, with D possibly matching TRBD2 (5 bases). Germline V gene data show CDR1 as SGHRS and CDR2 as YFSETQ. The CDR3 spans 12 residues. Trimming stripped 3 bases from V and 5 bases from J, with 7 bases between. The CDR3 nucleotides read TGCGCCAGCAGCTCCGGGGAAGATACGCAGTATTTT. Its protein is CASSSGEDTQYF.